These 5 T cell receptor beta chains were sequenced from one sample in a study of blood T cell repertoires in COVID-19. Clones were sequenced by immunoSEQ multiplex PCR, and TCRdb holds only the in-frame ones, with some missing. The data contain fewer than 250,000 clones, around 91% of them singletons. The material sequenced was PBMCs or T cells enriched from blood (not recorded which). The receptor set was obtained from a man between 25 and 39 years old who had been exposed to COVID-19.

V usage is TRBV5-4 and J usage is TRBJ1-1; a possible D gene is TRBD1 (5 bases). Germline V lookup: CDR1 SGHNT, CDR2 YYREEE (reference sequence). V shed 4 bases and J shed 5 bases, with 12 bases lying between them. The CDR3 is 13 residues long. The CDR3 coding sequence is TGTGCCAGCAGCCGCACAGGTTGGACTGAAGCTTTCTTT. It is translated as CASSRTGWTEAFF. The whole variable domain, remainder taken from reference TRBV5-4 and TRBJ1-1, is ETGVTQSPTHLIKTRGQQVTLRCSSQSGHNTVSWYQQALGQGPQFIFQYYREEENGRGNFPPRFSGLQFPNYSSELNVNALELDDSALYLCASSRTGWTEAFFGQGTRLTVV.

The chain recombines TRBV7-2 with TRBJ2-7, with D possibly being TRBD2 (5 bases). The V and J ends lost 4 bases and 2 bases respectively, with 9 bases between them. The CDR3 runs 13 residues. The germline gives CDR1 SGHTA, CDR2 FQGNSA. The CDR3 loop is CASSWTEAYEQYF. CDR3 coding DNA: TGTGCCAGCAGCTGGACGGAGGCCTACGAGCAGTACTTC. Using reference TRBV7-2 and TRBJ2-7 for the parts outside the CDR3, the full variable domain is GAGVSQSPSNKVTEKGKDVELRCDPISGHTALYWYRQSLGQGLEFLIYFQGNSAPDKSGLPSDRFSAERTGGSVSTLTIQRTQQEDSAVYLCASSWTEAYEQYFGPGTRLTVT.

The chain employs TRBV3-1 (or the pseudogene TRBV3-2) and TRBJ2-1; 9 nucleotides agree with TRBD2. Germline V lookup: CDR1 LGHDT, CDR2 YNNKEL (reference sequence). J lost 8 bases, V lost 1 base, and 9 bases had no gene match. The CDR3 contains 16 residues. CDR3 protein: CASSQGYGGGAHEQFF. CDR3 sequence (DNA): TGTGCCAGCAGCCAAGGGTACGGCGGGGGGGCACATGAGCAGTTCTTC.

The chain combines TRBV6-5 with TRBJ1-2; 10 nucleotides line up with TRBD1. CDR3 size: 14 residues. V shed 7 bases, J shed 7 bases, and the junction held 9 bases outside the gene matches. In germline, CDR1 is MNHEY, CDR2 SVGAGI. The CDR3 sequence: CASILDRGNGGYTF. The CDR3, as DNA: TGTGCCAGCATCCTGGACAGGGGGAACGGTGGCTACACCTTC.

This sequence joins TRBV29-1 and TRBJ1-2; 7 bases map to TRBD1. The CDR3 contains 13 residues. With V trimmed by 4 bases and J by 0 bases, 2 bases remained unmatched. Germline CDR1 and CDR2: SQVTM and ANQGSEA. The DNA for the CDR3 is TGCAGCGTTGCTGACAGGGCTAACTATGGCTACACCTTC. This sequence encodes CSVADRANYGYTF.